A single T cell receptor beta chain is shown here with its context. Antigen unknown. The data are from a study of cytomegalovirus exposure and HLA in healthy donors. Study-wide points: In a later analysis, specific HLA alleles were associated with 15,000 to 20,000 TCR beta sequences at a 0.05 false discovery rate. TCR beta chain V- and J-gene trimming was linked, in a later analysis, to a missense variant in DCLRE1C. Across donors, most TCRs were seen rarely, yet some public ones were widespread.

Use of 60 Vbeta and 13 Jbeta primers characterized the PCR. Sequencing used immunoSEQ multiplex PCR; TCRdb keeps in-frame clones, though not all of them. In all, the sample yields fewer than 70,000 clones. This TCR came from a man in his thirties or forties in good health and CMV-seropositive. The source material was PBMCs.

CDR3 residues: CASSYRGEDGNQPQHF. In DNA form, the CDR3 reads TGTGCCAGCAGTTACCGCGGGGAAGATGGCAATCAGCCCCAGCATTTT. V and J are TRBV6-5 and TRBJ1-5; D remains unclear. CDR1 and CDR2 from the germline V gene are MNHEY and SVGAGI. V dropped 2 bases and J dropped 2 bases, with 13 bases sitting between them. This CDR3 contains 16 residues.